The present entry profiles one T cell receptor beta chain with its context. Generated by immunoSEQ multiplex PCR, the TCRdb table keeps only in-frame clones and is missing some. The repertoire includes approximately 9,500 clones, 60% to 75% of them detected once, and over 9.5% sits in the top ten. This entry belongs to a study of chemoradiotherapy in HPV16-positive cancers. With 5 bases clipped from V and 5 bases from J, the junction kept 9 bases outside the gene matches. CDR1 and CDR2 from the germline V gene are LNHDA and SQIVND (reference sequence). The CDR3 length is 16 residues. The sequences come from tumor tissue, collected from a patient who underwent chemoradiotherapy. The J gene is TRBJ2-5, the V gene TRBV19; 12 bases are a match to TRBD2. The clonotype originates from a human donor with HPV-associated anogenital cancer. Here the CDR3 DNA reads TGTGCCAGTAGTGGGGCTAGCGGGAGGGCCGTTGAGACCCAGTACTTC. Translating it yields CASSGASGRAVETQYF.